This T cell receptor (beta chain) is drawn from a study of shared clonotypes between healthy human individuals (dated by TCRdb to 2018 to 2020). For the study in its entirety: A few men and a couple of women, aged 18 to 49 years, made up the cohort. For each donor, three plates each were used for CD4 naive and CD4 memory, two plates were used for CD8 naive, and one plate was used for CD8 memory. Libraries were prepared and TCR repertoires were sequenced by different laboratories using diverse techniques, in order to increase sequencing depth and limit assay-specific biases. To estimate repertoire size and how much clonotype sharing occurs between individuals, the study deeply sequenced the blood TCR repertoires of several healthy adults. Between about 0.94 and 8.9 billion PBMCs per donor were obtained by leukapheresis. What the research found in general, with its limitations: Because the study included a small number of donors, the genetic and exposure-history diversity represented was limited. Sampling was limited to blood, and TCR repertoires in tissue likely differ from TCR repertoires in blood. Larger estimated clonotype richness was generally found for naive subsets than for memory subsets. Incomplete sequencing was indicated by rarefaction of sorted-subset datasets, despite the large sequencing depth. Based on pairwise subsampling, the degree of clonotype sharing among donors was expected to be affected by sequencing depth. Compared with non-shared clonotypes, the clonotypes found in all four sorted-subset donors had higher generation probabilities. When four donors were compared, the shared fraction of clonotypes was approximately 5% for naive CD4, 3.5% to 4% for naive CD8, more than 2% for memory CD4, and 0.35% to 0.5% for memory CD8.

The donors were healthy, HIV-negative adults who had no recently reported acute infections or vaccinations. Only Caucasian adults living in Nashville, Tennessee, USA were represented among the donors. Magnetic negative selection was used to enrich CD4+ T cells, after which naive cells were positively selected on CD45RA and the negative fraction became the memory subset. Blood was obtained by leukapheresis, after which PBMCs were separated by Ficoll-Histopaque density gradient centrifugation and cryopreserved in liquid nitrogen vapor phase. Analytical flow cytometry was used to check the purity and quantity of each magnetically sorted T cell population. Each sorted fraction had its genomic DNA isolated and then quantified by UV absorbance on a Nanodrop 2000c. Comments on this clone: Its antigen has not been determined. Within one base of it there is no much larger clone, and no base qualities were kept.

Deletion took 1 base off V and 0 bases off J, with a span of 8 bases between the germline ends. The germline V gene encodes CDR1 SGHNT and CDR2 YYREEE (reference sequence). The CDR3 spans 14 residues, from the cysteine through the phenylalanine. Only the CDR3 region is kept as DNA, spanning 42 bases read in frame from base 1. TCR CDR3 regions were amplified from genomic DNA by multiplex PCR using the deep immunoSEQ assay. Extracted genomic DNA from each cell subset was distributed evenly across all wells of several immunoSEQ 96-well plates, and each plate was treated as a replicate. For sorted subsets, around 200 ng genomic DNA, equal to approximately 30,000 T cell genomes, was loaded into each replicate PCR. Purified libraries were quantified with a Qubit 3.0 fluorometer, sized on a Bioanalyzer 2100, and re-quantified with the KAPA Library Quantification kit. Each immunoSEQ 96-well plate was sequenced on its own single-read 150-cycle Illumina NextSeq 550 flow cell. The study's own analysis went as follows. The immunoSEQ output contained only junctional sequences without quality scores, so filtering could not match that applied to full-length reads. To assign V/J genes and CDR3, sequences were annotated using PyIR, a Python wrapper for IgBLAST v1.9, with IMGT germline references. Reads were filtered out if the reads had weak V/J assignments (E-value above 1e-6), no CDR3, stop codons, out-of-frame junctions, or ambiguous translated residues. V3J clonotypes were defined by identical inferred V gene, J gene, and CDR3 amino acid sequence. Percentage overlap between repertoires was computed as shared unique clonotypes divided by the size of the smaller repertoire. Richness of each repertoire was evaluated using RTK rarefaction, the Chao1 estimator, and Recon v2.1 estimates of unobserved clonotypes. Generation probabilities were computed with OLGA for all TCRbeta clonotypes obtained by the gDNA method from a few donors. TCRdb limited this immuneACCESS table to in-frame rearrangements with V and J called. A share of clones is missing; checked studies link under half to unresolved V genes, and the rest is unexplained. Clone size and V and J calls were adopted from that table, with D and trimming inferred from the DNA. This sample lists around 1,000,000 clones; around three quarters were detected once. 0.85% to 1% of the sample rests with the top ten.

The rearrangement combines TRBV5-4 with TRBJ2-7, and the D gene may be TRBD2, 5 bases matching. Sample: memory CD4+ T cells from PBMCs. Reading the label with the study, this specimen's cell subset or site is: CD45RA-negative fraction. This TCR derives from a man aged 18-30 years in good health. Some clones in this sample may be carry-over from other donors' samples. For the CDR3, the sequence is CASSLFGNSYEQYF. The sequenced DNA: TGTGCCAGCAGCTTGTTCGGGAACTCCTACGAGCAGTACTTC.